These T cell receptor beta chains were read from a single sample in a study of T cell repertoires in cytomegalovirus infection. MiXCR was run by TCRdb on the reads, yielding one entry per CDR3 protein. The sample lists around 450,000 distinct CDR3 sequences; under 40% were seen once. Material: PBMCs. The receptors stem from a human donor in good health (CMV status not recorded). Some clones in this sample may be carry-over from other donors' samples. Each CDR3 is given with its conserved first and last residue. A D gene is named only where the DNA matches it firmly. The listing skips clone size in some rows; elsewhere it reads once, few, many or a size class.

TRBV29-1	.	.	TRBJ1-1	CSVEGDRGSYTEAFF	TGCAGCGTTGAGGGGGACCGGGGATCGTACACTGAAGCTTTCTTT
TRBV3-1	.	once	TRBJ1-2	CASSQGEQAIYGYTF	TGTGCCAGCAGCCAAGGAGAACAGGCGATCTATGGCTACACCTTC
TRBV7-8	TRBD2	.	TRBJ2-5	CASSLPEMGGRETQYF	TGTGCCAGCAGCTTACCGGAGATGGGGGGGAGGGAGACCCAGTACTTC
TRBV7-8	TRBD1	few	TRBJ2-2	CASSLRDRVTGELFF	TGTGCCAGCAGCCTACGGGACAGGGTGACCGGGGAGCTGTTTTTT
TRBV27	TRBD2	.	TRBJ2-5	CASSLGAGSSQETQYF	TGTGCCAGCAGTTTGGGAGCGGGGAGCAGTCAAGAGACCCAGTACTTC
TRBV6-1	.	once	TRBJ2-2	CASREVFRFTGELFF	TGTGCCAGCAGGGAGGTTTTTAGGTTCACCGGGGAGCTGTTTTTT
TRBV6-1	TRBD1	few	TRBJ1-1	CASSEARQGAWTEAFF	TGTGCCAGCAGTGAAGCGAGACAGGGGGCATGGACTGAAGCTTTCTTT
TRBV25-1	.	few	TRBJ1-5	CASSEGGVPSNQPQHF	TGTGCCAGCAGTGAAGGGGGGGTACCGAGCAATCAGCCCCAGCATTTT
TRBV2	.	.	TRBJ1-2	CASRGPGDGYTF	TGTGCCAGCAGGGGGCCCGGCGATGGCTACACCTTC
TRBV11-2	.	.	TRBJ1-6	CASSSRETENSPLHF	TGTGCCAGCAGCTCCCGAGAGACGGAGAATTCACCCCTCCACTTT
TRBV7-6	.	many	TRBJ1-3	CASSPRGSSGNTIYF	TGTGCCAGCAGCCCCCGTGGAAGCTCTGGAAACACCATATATTTT
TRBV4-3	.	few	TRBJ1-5	CASSQDPLTVYSNQPQHF	TGCGCCAGCAGCCAAGACCCCCTGACAGTTTATAGCAATCAGCCCCAGCATTTT
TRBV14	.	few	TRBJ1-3	CASSQERGDGNTIYF	TGTGCCAGCAGCCAAGAGAGGGGGGACGGAAACACCATATATTTT
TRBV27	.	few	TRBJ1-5	CASSSQPDQPQHF	TGTGCCAGCAGTTCACAGCCTGATCAGCCCCAGCATTTT
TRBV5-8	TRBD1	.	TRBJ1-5	CASSWDPGTGNQPQHF	TGTGCCAGCAGCTGGGATCCCGGGACAGGGAATCAGCCCCAGCATTTT
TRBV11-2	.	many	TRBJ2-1	CASSLTLTQMNEQFF	TGTGCCAGCAGCCTTACTCTCACCCAGATGAATGAGCAGTTCTTC
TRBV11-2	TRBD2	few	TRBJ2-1	CASSGLAGGNEQFF	TGTGCCAGCTCGGGACTAGCGGGGGGCAATGAGCAGTTCTTC
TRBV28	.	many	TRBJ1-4	CASSDDGNEKLFF	TGTGCCAGCAGCGATGACGGGAATGAAAAACTGTTTTTT
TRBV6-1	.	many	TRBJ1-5	CASGAGQVNQPQHF	TGTGCCAGCGGGGCGGGCCAGGTCAATCAGCCCCAGCATTTT
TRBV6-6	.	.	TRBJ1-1	CASSNRDIGGTEAFF	TGTGCCAGCAGTAACAGGGACATCGGAGGGACTGAAGCTTTCTTT
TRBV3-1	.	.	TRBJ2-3	CASSPDLRGTDTPYF	TGTGCCAGCAGCCCAGATCTAAGAGGCACAGATACGCCGTATTTT
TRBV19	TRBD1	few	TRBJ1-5	CASSMETGPNQPQHF	TGTGCCAGTAGTATGGAGACAGGGCCCAATCAGCCCCAGCATTTT
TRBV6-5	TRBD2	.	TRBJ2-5	CASSYGTGGHETQYF	TGTGCCAGCAGTTACGGAACGGGGGGGCACGAGACCCAGTACTTC
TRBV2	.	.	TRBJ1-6	CPSSEGWGPPLHF	TGTCCCAGCAGTGAAGGGTGGGGTCCACCCCTCCACTTT
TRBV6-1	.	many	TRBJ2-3	CASSEIGPRGDTQYF	TGTGCCAGCAGTGAAATCGGGCCCCGGGGAGATACGCAGTATTTT
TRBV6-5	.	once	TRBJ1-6	CASIYSGEDNSPLHF	TGTGCCAGCATTTACTCAGGGGAAGATAATTCCCCCCTCCACTTT
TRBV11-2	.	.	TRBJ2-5	CASSFRAVGETQYF	TGTGCCAGCAGCTTTCGTGCGGTCGGAGAGACCCAGTACTTC
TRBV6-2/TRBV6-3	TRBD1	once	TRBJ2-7	CASRRTGGDEQYF	TGTGCCAGCAGACGGACAGGGGGCGACGAGCAGTACTTC
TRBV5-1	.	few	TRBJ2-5	CASSPRRVGTQYF	TGCGCCAGCAGCCCCCGGAGGGTTGGGACCCAGTACTTC
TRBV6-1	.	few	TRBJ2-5	CASTGDQETQYF	TGTGCCAGCACGGGGGACCAAGAGACCCAGTACTTC
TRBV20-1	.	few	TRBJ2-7	CSASTPGIYEQYF	TGCAGTGCTAGCACCCCGGGAATCTACGAGCAGTACTTC
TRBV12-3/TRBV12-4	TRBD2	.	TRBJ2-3	CASSRPGLAGRADTQYF	TGTGCCAGCAGCCGACCGGGACTAGCGGGGCGTGCAGATACGCAGTATTTT
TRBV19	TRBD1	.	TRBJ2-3	CASQGTGTTDTQYF	TGTGCCAGTCAGGGGACAGGGACTACAGATACGCAGTATTTT
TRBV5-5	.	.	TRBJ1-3	CASSLGHGNTIYF	TGTGCCAGCAGCTTGGGACACGGAAACACCATATATTTT
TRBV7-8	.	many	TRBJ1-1	CASSLEGVQAFF	TGTGCCAGCAGCTTAGAGGGGGTACAAGCTTTCTTT
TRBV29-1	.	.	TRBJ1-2	CSVEKGSNYGYTF	TGCAGCGTTGAGAAGGGGTCTAACTATGGCTACACCTTC
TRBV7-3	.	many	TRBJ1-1	CASSPQGYTEAFF	TGTGCCAGCAGCCCACAGGGTTACACTGAAGCTTTCTTT
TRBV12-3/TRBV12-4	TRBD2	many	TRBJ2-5	CASSFAHGLAGLQETQYF	TGTGCCAGCAGTTTTGCCCACGGACTAGCGGGTTTACAAGAGACCCAGTACTTC
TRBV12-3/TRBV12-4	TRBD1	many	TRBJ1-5	CASRGTGPQPQHF	TGTGCCAGCAGGGGGACAGGACCCCAGCCCCAGCATTTT
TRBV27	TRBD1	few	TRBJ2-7	CASSGATGGRLEQYF	TGTGCCAGCTCAGGGGCGACAGGGGGGCGCTTAGAGCAGTACTTC
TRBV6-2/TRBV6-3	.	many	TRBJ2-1	CASSYSVNNNEQFF	TGTGCCAGCAGTTACTCCGTCAACAACAATGAGCAGTTCTTC
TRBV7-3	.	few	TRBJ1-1	CASSSGLLTEAFF	TGTGCCAGCAGCTCCGGACTGCTCACTGAAGCTTTCTTT
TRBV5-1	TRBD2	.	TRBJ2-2	CASSPGLAGAPGTGELFF	TGCGCCAGCAGCCCCGGACTAGCGGGGGCTCCAGGCACCGGGGAGCTGTTTTTT
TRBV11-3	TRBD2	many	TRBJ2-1	CASSLDGRGGNDEQFF	TGTGCCAGCAGCTTAGATGGGCGCGGGGGGAACGATGAGCAGTTCTTC
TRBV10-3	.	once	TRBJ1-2	CAISGGDGYTF	TGTGCCATCAGTGGAGGAGACGGCTACACCTTC
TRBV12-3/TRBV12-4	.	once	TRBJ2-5	CASSLTAKKAQYF	TGTGCCAGCAGTCTGACAGCTAAGAAGGCCCAGTACTTC
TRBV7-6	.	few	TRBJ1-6	CASSLEGIDSPLHF	TGTGCCAGCAGCTTAGAGGGAATCGATTCACCCCTCCACTTT
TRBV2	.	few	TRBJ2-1	CASSSRTLDNEQFF	TGTGCCAGCAGCAGCAGAACACTCGACAATGAGCAGTTCTTC
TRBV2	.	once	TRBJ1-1	CASRLLRGGYTEAFF	TGTGCCAGCAGACTCCTTAGGGGTGGATACACTGAAGCTTTCTTT
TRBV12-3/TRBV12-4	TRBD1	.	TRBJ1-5	CASSPGQGYNQPQHF	TGTGCCAGCAGTCCCGGACAGGGCTACAATCAGCCCCAGCATTTT
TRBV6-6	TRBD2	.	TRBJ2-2	CASSYPWRGGTGELFF	TGTGCCAGCAGTTACCCGTGGCGGGGGGGCACCGGGGAGCTGTTTTTT
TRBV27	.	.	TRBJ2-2	CASIGTGELFF	TGTGCCAGCATAGGGACCGGGGAGCTGTTTTTT
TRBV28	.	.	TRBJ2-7	CATRPRAYEQYF	TGTGCCACGCGGCCGAGGGCCTACGAGCAGTACTTC
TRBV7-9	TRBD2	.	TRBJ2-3	CASSAPGLAGESTDTQYF	TGTGCCAGCAGCGCTCCGGGACTAGCGGGGGAAAGCACAGATACGCAGTATTTT
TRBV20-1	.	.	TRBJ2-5	CSGPGSFQETQYF	TGCAGTGGTCCGGGTTCTTTCCAAGAGACCCAGTACTTC
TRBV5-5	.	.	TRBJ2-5	CASSQNQETQYF	TGTGCCAGCAGCCAAAACCAAGAGACCCAGTACTTC
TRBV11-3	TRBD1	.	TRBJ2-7	CASSLSGTAEQYF	TGTGCCAGCAGCTTATCCGGGACAGCCGAGCAGTACTTC
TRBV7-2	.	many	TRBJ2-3	CASSLNQPDTQYF	TGTGCCAGCAGCTTAAACCAGCCGGATACGCAGTATTTT
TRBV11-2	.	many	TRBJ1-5	CASSPHAGASNQPQHF	TGTGCCAGCAGCCCTCACGCGGGGGCCAGCAATCAGCCCCAGCATTTT
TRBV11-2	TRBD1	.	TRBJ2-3	CASSQGQGAPDTQYF	TGTGCCAGCAGCCAGGGACAGGGGGCTCCAGATACGCAGTATTTT